The next 26 T cell receptor beta chains were all read from a single sample in a study of T cell responses to AZD1222 COVID-19 vaccine. Repertoires were generated with immunoSEQ multiplex PCR, while TCRdb's copy carries only in-frame clones and drops some. The sample carries over 90,000 clones, less than 95% recorded once. The input for sequencing was peripheral blood, taken on day 0 of AZD1222 vaccination. The receptors derive from an adult in good health.

The rearrangement uses TRBV4-2 and TRBJ2-7; D remains unclear. Trimming cost V 4 bases and J 6 bases, with 16 bases left between them. The CDR3 is 14 amino acids. Germline V lookup: CDR1 LGHNA, CDR2 YNFKEQ. In DNA form, the CDR3 reads TGTGCCAGCAGCCTACCAACGTCGTCTGCCGAGCAGTACTTC. The encoded protein is CASSLPTSSAEQYF.

This clone was counted only a few times. The V and J genes are TRBV7-9 and TRBJ2-7; TRBD1 is a possible D gene (5 bases). V shed 7 bases and J shed 2 bases, with 12 bases lying between them. The CDR3 totals 13 residues. Germline V gene data show CDR1 as SEHNR and CDR2 as FQNEAQ (reference sequence). As DNA, the CDR3 is TGTGCCAGCACCTTCCAGGGCACCTACGAGCAGTACTTC. Translating gives CASTFQGTYEQYF.

This sequence joins TRBV9 and TRBJ1-4; D remains unclear. Deletions cut 1 base from V and 3 bases from J, with 7 bases between. The length of the CDR3 is 14 residues. CDR1 is SGDLS, CDR2 YYNGEE, per germline. CDR3 protein: CASSVSVANEKLFF. The CDR3 region has the DNA TGTGCCAGCAGCGTAAGCGTGGCTAATGAAAAACTGTTTTTT.

The genes are TRBV2 and TRBJ1-4; D unresolved. Germline-derived CDR1 and CDR2 are SNHLY and FYNNEI. Trimming took off 1 base at V and 4 bases at J, with 7 bases between the two ends. The CDR3 covers 14 residues. The CDR3 protein is CASSEDSNNEKLFF. The CDR3 DNA sequence: TGTGCCAGCAGTGAAGACAGCAATAATGAAAAACTGTTTTTT. Drawing the rest from reference TRBV2 and TRBJ1-4, the complete variable domain is EPEVTQTPSHQVTQMGQEVILRCVPISNHLYFYWYRQILGQKVEFLVSFYNNEISEKSEIFDDQFSVERPDGSNFTLKIRSTKLEDSAMYFCASSEDSNNEKLFFGSGTQLSVL.

The chain combines TRBV9 with TRBJ1-2, with D possibly TRBD1 on 6 matching bases. CDR1 and CDR2 from the germline V gene are SGDLS and YYNGEE. Trimming stripped 0 bases from V and 4 bases from J, with 13 bases between. This CDR3 region has 15 residues. CDR3 loop: CASSVVGGSPYGYTF. As DNA, the CDR3 is TGTGCCAGCAGCGTAGTGGGGGGCTCACCCTATGGCTACACCTTC.

The CDR3 DNA reads as TGTGCCAGCAGCTTAGATAAGGGGGAAGGGAGGTCAAATGAGCAGTTCTTC. Protein: CASSLDKGEGRSNEQFF. V is TRBV11-3 and J is TRBJ2-1; possibly TRBD1 or TRBD2 for D (6 bases each). Germline loops: CDR1 SGHNT, CDR2 YENEEA. Trimming removed 0 bases at V and 7 bases at J, with 19 bases between. This CDR3 is built from 17 residues.

CDR3 in DNA: TGTGCCAGCAGCCGGGGAGGGACTGAAGCTTTCTTT. Translating it yields CASSRGGTEAFF. The chain joins TRBV14 to TRBJ1-1, with D uncertain. V was shortened by 4 bases and J by 5 bases, with 8 bases between the two germline ends. Germline values: CDR1 SGHDN, CDR2 FVKESK. The CDR3 has 12 amino acids.

The chain employs TRBV5-4 and TRBJ2-7; D is undetermined. V dropped 4 bases and J dropped 2 bases, with 13 bases sitting between them. The germline V gene encodes CDR1 SGHNT and CDR2 YYREEE (reference sequence). The CDR3 extends over 14 amino acids. This CDR3 is CASSRVGSPYEQYF. As DNA, the CDR3 is TGTGCCAGCAGCCGAGTTGGCAGCCCCTACGAGCAGTACTTC.

The gene calls are TRBV27 and TRBJ1-6, with 7 bases matching TRBD1. Germline V gene sequence: CDR1 MNHEY, CDR2 SMNVEV (reference sequence). Trimming took 8 bases from V and 7 from J; bases not matched to a gene: 5. The CDR3 is made up of 13 amino acids. CDR3 in DNA: TGTGCCAGCCGGGACAGACCCAATTCACCCCTCCACTTT. Translation gives CASRDRPNSPLHF.

The V and J genes are TRBV5-1 and TRBJ1-5; D is ambiguous. CDR3 length: 13 amino acids. Germline-derived CDR1 and CDR2 are SGHRS and YFSETQ. V lost 0 bases, J lost 4 bases, and 5 bases lay in between. In nucleotides, the CDR3 is TGCGCCAGCAGCTTGGCAGAGAATCAGCCCCAGCATTTT. Its protein product is CASSLAENQPQHF.

J is TRBJ1-5 and V is TRBV24-1, with D unclear. Germline V gives CDR1 KGHDR, CDR2 SFDVKD. The CDR3 runs 19 residues. The V end lost 5 bases, the J end lost 1 base, and 23 bases lay between the germline ends. CDR3 coding DNA: TGTGCCACCAGTGTCTCGGGAGGGTCGGGAAAAGACAGCAATCAGCCCCAGCATTTT. Its protein product is CATSVSGGSGKDSNQPQHF.

The V gene is TRBV5-4, the J gene TRBJ2-1; D could derive from TRBD1 or TRBD2 (5 bases each). Per the germline V gene, CDR1 is SGHNT and CDR2 is YYREEE (reference sequence). The CDR3 is 15 residues long. Trimming pared 5 bases from V and 0 bases from J, leaving 12 bases between. For the CDR3, the DNA is TGTGCCAGCAGGGAGGACACCAGCTCCTACAATGAGCAGTTCTTC. It yields the protein CASREDTSSYNEQFF.

The chain employs TRBV30 and TRBJ1-6, with TRBD1 matching over 11 bases. The CDR3 runs to 13 residues. J lost 8 bases, V lost 6 bases, and 3 bases had no gene match. The germline CDR1 and CDR2 sequences are GTSNPN and SVGIG (reference sequence). The chain's CDR3 is CACRDRGYSPLHF. Here the CDR3 DNA reads TGTGCCTGCCGGGACAGGGGGTATTCACCCCTCCACTTT.

This chain connects TRBV9 to TRBJ1-3; D remains unclear. CDR1 is SGDLS, CDR2 YYNGEE, per germline. The CDR3 runs to 14 residues. The V end was cut by 4 bases, the J end by 0 bases, with 8 bases between. Here the CDR3 reads CASSPGPSGNTIYF. As DNA, the CDR3 is TGTGCCAGCAGCCCCGGCCCCTCTGGAAACACCATATATTTT.

The chain's CDR3 is CASSPTSGANVLTF. CDR3 coding DNA: TGTGCCAGCAGTCCTACTTCTGGGGCCAACGTCCTGACTTTC. The chain combines TRBV6-5 with TRBJ2-6; the D is unclear. Germline V lookup: CDR1 MNHEY, CDR2 SVGAGI. The CDR3 has 14 amino acids. Trimming took 5 bases from V and 1 from J, leaving 6 bases between them.

This clone came up once. Other DNA sequences in this specimen translate into the identical CDR3. CDR3 in DNA: TGTGCCAGCTCCCGGGGGACAGGGGGTTTCAACGAGCAGTACTTC. The encoded protein is CASSRGTGGFNEQYF. This chain uses TRBV18 with TRBJ2-7, with TRBD1 identical over 11 bases. The CDR3 loop spans 15 amino acids. Germline CDR1 is KGHSH and CDR2 is LQKENI. V lost 6 bases and J lost 5; bases outside the gene matches: 9.

The chain couples TRBV28 to TRBJ2-1; D may be TRBD1 or TRBD2 (5 bases each). Germline V lookup: CDR1 MDHEN, CDR2 SYDVKM. V was cut by 0 bases and J by 5 bases, with 14 bases left in between. CDR3 size: 16 residues. The CDR3 nucleotides are TGTGCCAGCAGTTTATGGGGGGTAGAAGGAAACAATGAGCAGTTCTTC. This encodes CASSLWGVEGNNEQFF. Full variable domain (missing parts from reference TRBV28 and TRBJ2-1): DVKVTQSSRYLVKRTGEKVFLECVQDMDHENMFWYRQDPGLGLRLIYFSYDVKMKEKGDIPEGYSVSREKKERFSLILESASTNQTSMYLCASSLWGVEGNNEQFFGPGTRLTVL.

CDR3 sequence: CASSLGHSGNTIYF. Here the CDR3 DNA reads TGTGCCAGCAGCTTGGGACACTCTGGAAACACCATATATTTT. This rearrangement joins TRBV5-4 to TRBJ1-3, with D unresolved. Germline loops: CDR1 SGHNT, CDR2 YYREEE (reference sequence). Deletions cut 0 bases from V and 0 bases from J, with 4 bases between. The CDR3 spans 14 residues.

The rearrangement uses TRBV29-1 and TRBJ1-2; no firm D call. The CDR3 has 12 amino acids. Germline loops: CDR1 SQVTM, CDR2 ANQGSEA. Trimming cost V 0 bases and J 3 bases, with 5 bases left between them. The CDR3 protein is CSVEDLHYGYTF. The CDR3 nucleotides read TGCAGCGTTGAAGATCTACACTATGGCTACACCTTC. Complete variable domain (other parts from reference TRBV29-1 and TRBJ1-2): SAVISQKPSRDICQRGTSLTIQCQVDSQVTMMFWYRQQPGQSLTLIATANQGSEATYESGFVIDKFPISRPNLTFSTLTVSNMSPEDSSIYLCSVEDLHYGYTFGSGTRLTVV.

This sequence joins TRBV27 and TRBJ1-2; D not resolved. Trimming cost V 7 bases and J 0 bases, with 24 bases left between them. CDR3 length: 18 amino acids. Per germline, CDR1 MNHEY and CDR2 SMNVEV (reference sequence). The CDR3 nucleotides are TGTGCCAGCACCGCTCTGGCAGGAAACTTAAGATCTAACTATGGCTACACCTTC. It specifies CASTALAGNLRSNYGYTF.

The chain is built from TRBV5-1 and TRBJ1-2, with TRBD1 as a possible D gene (5 bases). Germline CDR1 is SGHRS and CDR2 is YFSETQ. V lost 6 bases and J lost 8, with 20 bases in between. This CDR3 region has 14 residues. The CDR3 nucleotides read TGCGCCAGCACCGTTGGTGGGGGAGGTGGGGGCTACACCTTC. It yields the protein CASTVGGGGGGYTF.

J is TRBJ1-3 and V is TRBV13; maybe TRBD1 (5 bases). The CDR3 totals 15 residues. The germline V and J ends were trimmed by 1 base and 1 base, with 8 bases remaining between them. Germline CDR1 is PRHDT and CDR2 is FYEKMQ (reference sequence). CDR3 coding DNA: TGTGCCAGCAGCTTAGAAGGGACTTCTGGAAACACCATATATTTT. Protein: CASSLEGTSGNTIYF.

The chain employs TRBV28 and TRBJ2-1; possibly TRBD1 for D (6 bases). Germline CDR1 is MDHEN and CDR2 is SYDVKM. This CDR3 contains 15 residues. The V end lost 5 bases, the J end lost 4 bases, and 15 bases lay between the germline ends. CDR3 sequence reads: CASSLPQGWYNEQFF. The CDR3 DNA sequence: TGTGCCAGCAGTCTACCACAGGGTTGGTACAATGAGCAGTTCTTC.

The V and J genes are TRBV7-8 and TRBJ1-1, with D perhaps TRBD1 (5 bases). This CDR3 is built from 16 residues. The V and J ends lost 5 bases and 4 bases respectively, with 20 bases between them. The germline gives CDR1 SGHVS, CDR2 FQNEAQ. CDR3 loop: CASSLWVMSGGTEAFF. CDR3 nucleotide sequence: TGTGCCAGCAGCCTATGGGTGATGAGTGGGGGCACTGAAGCTTTCTTT. Using reference TRBV7-8 and TRBJ1-1 for the parts outside the CDR3, the full variable domain is GAGVSQSPRYKVAKRGQDVALRCDPISGHVSLFWYQQALGQGPEFLTYFQNEAQLDKSGLPSDRFFAERPEGSVSTLKIQRTQQEDSAVYLCASSLWVMSGGTEAFFGQGTRLTVV.

This chain connects TRBV7-7 to TRBJ2-7; D is perhaps TRBD1 (5 bases). Germline assignment: CDR1 SSHAT and CDR2 FNYEAQ (reference sequence). The CDR3 extends over 14 amino acids. V was pared by 5 bases and J by 6 bases, with 17 bases between. Here the CDR3 reads CASSIGVGVVEQYF. The CDR3 nucleotides read TGTGCCAGCAGCATAGGGGTTGGGGTGGTCGAGCAGTACTTC.

This clone was seen once. This rearrangement joins TRBV15 to TRBJ1-2; 7 bases agree with TRBD1. The CDR3 contains 13 residues. Germline values: CDR1 LNHNV, CDR2 YYDKDF (reference sequence). Trimming cost V 2 bases and J 7 bases; bases outside gene matches: 4. The CDR3 nucleotides are TGTGCCACCAGCAGACGACAGGGCGGTGGCTACACCTTC. Amino acids: CATSRRQGGGYTF.